Each of the 32 T cell receptor beta chains below was sequenced from the same sample in a study of tumor and adjacent non-tumor tissue in lung cancer. RNA was extracted from bulk tissue without any cell sorting. The library came from three nested PCR rounds adapted from ARM-PCR protocols. TCRdb reprocessed the multiplex PCR reads via MiXCR and lists one record per CDR3 protein. This table has approximately 120,000 distinct CDR3 sequences, approximately 82% appearing once. Sequenced sample: lung tumor tissue. The receptors here all came from an older woman with non-small cell lung cancer.

This chain links TRBV20-1 with TRBJ1-2, with D hard to call. Germline V gene sequence: CDR1 DFQATT, CDR2 SNEGSKA (reference sequence). V was cut by 3 bases and J by 3 bases, with 8 bases left in between. This CDR3 is built from 12 residues. DNA of the CDR3: TGCAGTGCTAGGATCCCCGACTATGGCTACACCTTC. This encodes CSARIPDYGYTF.

The V gene is TRBV11-2, the J gene TRBJ1-2, with 7 bases that match TRBD1. Germline V gene lookup returns CDR1 SGHAT and CDR2 FQNNGV. The junction had 25 bases not matched to a gene; V was cut back by 5 bases and J by 7 bases. CDR3 length equals 19 residues. CDR3 loop: CASSADWTGTVEMSCGYTF. The CDR3 DNA sequence: TGTGCCAGCAGCGCAGACTGGACCGGGACAGTTGAGATGTCCTGTGGCTACACCTTC.

As to this clonotype: The germline gene is not matched at one end of the junction; a read error may be the cause. The V gene is TRBV6-1, the J gene TRBJ1-5; D is unresolved. Germline assignment: CDR1 MNHNS and CDR2 SASEGT. This CDR3 has 15 amino acids. CDR3: CASAVSATDHQPQLF. CDR3 nucleotide sequence: TGTGCCAGCGCGGTATCCGCGACCGATCATCAGCCCCAGCTTTTT.

The chain has TRBV20-1 and TRBJ1-1; D is perhaps TRBD1 (5 bases). Per the germline V gene, CDR1 is DFQATT and CDR2 is SNEGSKA (reference sequence). Trimming stripped 7 bases from V and 7 bases from J, with 13 bases between. CDR3 length equals 11 residues. CDR3 protein: CSVIAGGEAFF. DNA for the CDR3: TGCAGTGTTATCGCTGGGGGTGAAGCTTTCTTT.

A note on this clonotype: One end of the junction varies from germline; a read error may be responsible. This chain links TRBV20-1 with TRBJ2-3; no reliable D call. The CDR3 runs to 15 residues. Looked up from germline, CDR1 is DFQATT and CDR2 is SNEGSKA (reference sequence). CDR3 loop: CSVIDDVLGTDMQYF. CDR3 nucleotide sequence: TGCAGTGTTATTGACGACGTTCTGGGCACAGATATGCAGTATTTT.

Points on this clonotype: A junction boundary mismatches the germline segment, possibly from a read error. The V and J genes are TRBV5-6 and TRBJ2-2; 7 bases match TRBD2. Germline lookup yields CDR1 SGHDT and CDR2 YYEEEE. This CDR3 spans 16 amino acids. This CDR3 reads CASSEGLGGNIGELFF. CDR3 in DNA: TGTGCCAGCAGCGAAGGTTTGGGAGGGAACATCGGGGAGCTGTTTTTT.

Comments on this clonotype: One junction end disagrees with the germline gene, perhaps due to a read error. The chain uses TRBV6-1 and TRBJ1-5; TRBD1 agrees at 10 bases. This CDR3 comprises 15 residues. CDR1 is MNHNS and CDR2 is SASEGT in the germline V gene. DNA for the CDR3: TGTGCCAGCAATCTCAGGACAGGGGGACATCATCCCCAGCGTTTT. Translating it yields CASNLRTGGHHPQRF.

In this sample, this clonotype turned up many times. V is TRBV30 and J is TRBJ2-5, with D possibly being TRBD1 (6 bases). The germline V gene encodes CDR1 GTSNPN and CDR2 SVGIG (reference sequence). V dropped 0 bases and J dropped 6 bases, with 17 bases sitting between them. The CDR3 contains 15 residues. CDR3 residues: CAWSVRAGDWKTQYF. The DNA of the CDR3 is TGTGCCTGGAGTGTTCGGGCAGGGGATTGGAAGACCCAGTACTTC. The complete variable domain, with remaining parts taken from reference TRBV30 and TRBJ2-5, reads SQTIHQWPATLVQPVGSPLSLECTVEGTSNPNLYWYRQAAGRGLQLLFYSVGIGQISSEVPQNLSASRPQDRQFILSSKKLLLSDSGFYLCAWSVRAGDWKTQYFGPGTRLLVL.

Details on this clonotype: This could be a read error, since a much larger clone is one nucleotide away. The chain carries TRBV4-3 and TRBJ1-6; no clear D. The germline CDR1 and CDR2 sequences are LGHNA and YSLEER. The CDR3 loop spans 13 amino acids. In DNA, the CDR3 is TGCGCCAGCAGCCAAGACGGGAATTCACCCTTCCACTTT. Its protein product is CASSQDGNSPFHF.

A word on this clonotype: This may arise from a read error, as a much more abundant clone is one base away. This rearrangement joins TRBV5-6 to TRBJ1-2; 7 bases fit TRBD1. The CDR3 consists of 13 residues. Germline lookup yields CDR1 SGHDT and CDR2 YYEEEE. The CDR3 spells CASSRDRDYDYTF. The CDR3 nucleotides are TGTGCCAGCAGCCGTGACAGGGACTATGACTACACCTTC.

With respect to this clonotype: Germline is not matched at one junction end, which may reflect a read error. V usage is TRBV4-1 and J usage is TRBJ1-2; maybe TRBD1 (5 bases). The CDR3 contains 16 residues. Germline CDR1 is MGHRA and CDR2 is YSYEKL. The CDR3 DNA reads as TGCGCCAGCAACCAAGATTCGGCGGGGGGTCTCTATGGCTACACCTTC. Translated, it gives CASNQDSAGGLYGYTF.

The table lists this clonotype with many counts. The V gene is TRBV29-1, the J gene TRBJ2-1; 12 nucleotides line up with TRBD2. The junction had 5 bases not matched to a gene; V was cut back by 7 bases and J by 4 bases. The CDR3 is 14 residues long. Germline V CDR1 and CDR2: SQVTM, ANQGSEA. In nucleotides, the CDR3 is TGCAGCGAAGTGACTAGCGGGGGATACAATGAGCAGTTCTTC. Protein: CSEVTSGGYNEQFF.

This clonotype appeared a few times. A much larger clone lies one base from this, so it may be a read error. The rearrangement links TRBV6-1 to TRBJ1-4; weak D call: TRBD1 (6 bases). There are 13 residues in the CDR3. The V end lost 7 bases, the J end lost 14 bases, and 20 bases lay between the germline ends. Germline CDR1 and CDR2: MNHNS and SASEGT. The CDR3 region is CASNANRAEGLFF. CDR3 bases: TGTGCCAGCAATGCAAACAGGGCCGAGGGGCTGTTTTTT.

On this clonotype: It may be a read error: a sequence one base away is much more abundant. The J gene is TRBJ2-1, the V gene TRBV13; TRBD1 is a possible D gene (6 bases). The germline V gene has CDR1 PRHDT and CDR2 FYEKMQ (reference sequence). The CDR3 runs to 14 residues. CDR3 protein: CVSLGQGNYNEQFF. As DNA, the CDR3 is TGTGTCAGCCTGGGACAAGGGAACTACAATGAGCAGTTCTTC.

V gene TRBV6-5 combines with J gene TRBJ2-1, with TRBD1 matching 8 bases. Germline V gene data show CDR1 as MNHEY and CDR2 as SVGAGI. CDR3 size: 16 residues. With 9 bases clipped from V and 8 bases from J, the junction kept 18 bases outside the gene matches. The CDR3 reads CASGYYEGQGADEQFF. CDR3 sequence (DNA): TGTGCCAGTGGTTACTATGAGGGGCAGGGGGCAGATGAGCAGTTCTTC.

This clonotype was counted ten times or more. The chain joins TRBV28 to TRBJ2-3; D may be TRBD1 (5 bases). V dropped 5 bases and J dropped 4 bases, with 13 bases sitting between them. The CDR3 length is 14 residues. Per germline, CDR1 MDHEN and CDR2 SYDVKM. The CDR3 here is CASSPYQGADTQYF. The CDR3 region has the DNA TGTGCCAGCAGTCCTTACCAGGGCGCAGATACGCAGTATTTT.

V usage is TRBV20-1 and J usage is TRBJ2-3; D perhaps matches TRBD1 (5 bases). This CDR3 spans 15 amino acids. Germline V gene data show CDR1 as DFQATT and CDR2 as SNEGSKA (reference sequence). Trimming removed 0 bases from V and 5 bases from J, with 15 bases in between. The CDR3 region has the DNA TGCAGTGCTAGAGATGGTCAGGGTTATAAAGATACGCAGTATTTT. Residues: CSARDGQGYKDTQYF.

Note on this clonotype: One junction end disagrees with the germline gene, perhaps due to a read error. This rearrangement joins TRBV20-1 to TRBJ1-2; 9 bases match TRBD1. Germline loops: CDR1 DFQATT, CDR2 SNEGSKA (reference sequence). This CDR3 has 13 residues. The DNA of the CDR3 is TGCAGTGCGACGGACAGGGGTCGCTATGGGTACACCTTC. Its translation is CSATDRGRYGYTF.

Concerning this clonotype: Relative to the germline gene, one junction end is altered; a read error may explain this. The rearrangement joins TRBV12-3 or TRBV12-4 to TRBJ1-5; 9 positions match TRBD1. This CDR3 comprises 14 residues. Here the CDR3 reads CTSGHRGHNQPQHF. CDR3 bases: TGTACCAGCGGACACAGGGGGCACAATCAGCCCCAGCATTTT.

The chain carries TRBV6-6 and TRBJ1-5; D is unresolved. Germline-derived CDR1 and CDR2 are MNHNY and SVGAGI (reference sequence). The CDR3 loop spans 15 amino acids. Between the trimmed V and J ends, which lost 10 bases and 5 bases, there was a span of 21 bases. The CDR3 loop reads CANSPTGTPYQPQHF. The CDR3, as DNA: TGTGCCAACAGCCCCACCGGAACACCCTATCAGCCCCAGCATTTT.

This clonotype appeared once. It may be a read error: a sequence one base away is much more abundant. The chain carries TRBV4-1 and TRBJ2-3, with D perhaps TRBD1 (6 bases). The CDR3 is made up of 17 amino acids. CDR1 and CDR2 (germline): MGHRA, YSYEKL. The germline V and J ends were trimmed by 2 bases and 4 bases, with 19 bases remaining between them. The DNA of the CDR3 is TGCGCCAGCAGCCAAACTATGGATGGGGGCTTCGCAGATACGCAGTATTTT. Its translation: CASSQTMDGGFADTQYF.

The chain uses TRBV6-2 or TRBV6-3 and TRBJ2-1; no clear D. The CDR3 sequence is 16 residues long. From germline, CDR1 is MNHEY and CDR2 SVGEGT. V dropped 0 bases and J dropped 2 bases, with 11 bases sitting between them. The CDR3, as DNA: TGTGCCAGCAGTTACTCGTCCACGGTACCCTACAATGAGCAGTTCTTC. As protein: CASSYSSTVPYNEQFF.

With respect to this clonotype: The germline gene is not matched at one end of the junction; a read error may be the cause. This sequence joins TRBV11-1 and TRBJ1-2; a weak D match, TRBD1 (6 bases). This CDR3 is built from 14 residues. Germline loops: CDR1 SGHAT, CDR2 FQDESV (reference sequence). CDR3 nucleotides: TGTGCCACCAGTTCACAGGGCCCGCTCTATGGCTACGCCTTC. It codes for CATSSQGPLYGYAF.

This clonotype was found once. The gene calls are TRBV5-6 and TRBJ1-2; the match to TRBD1 covers 11 bases. There are 15 residues in the CDR3. Trimming cost V 8 bases and J 9 bases; bases outside gene matches: 15. Per the germline V gene, CDR1 is SGHDT and CDR2 is YYEEEE. Here the CDR3 reads CASSPRTGGWYSYTF. The CDR3 nucleotides read TGTGCCAGTAGTCCCCGGACAGGGGGCTGGTATAGCTACACCTTC.

This clonotype turned up a few times. With a much larger clone just one base away, this may be a read error. The chain carries TRBV5-6 and TRBJ2-1; 13 positions match TRBD2. With V trimmed by 4 bases and J by 8 bases, 9 bases remained unmatched. Germline-derived CDR1 and CDR2 are SGHDT and YYEEEE. The length of the CDR3 is 16 residues. CDR3 DNA sequence: TGTGCCAGCAGCCGCCGACTAGCGGGAGGACACTATGAGCAGTTCTTC. Encoded protein: CASSRRLAGGHYEQFF.

Worth noting for this clonotype: Its ends do not fully match the called genes, so a read error is possible. The chain links TRBV11-2 to TRBJ2-3, with D possibly called TRBD1 or TRBD2 (5 bases each). CDR1 SGHAT and CDR2 FQNNGV come from the germline V gene. CDR3 length: 15 residues. The CDR3 is CTSSATGTTTDTQYF. The DNA of the CDR3 is TGTACCAGCAGCGCCACCGGGACGACCACAGATACGCAATATTTT.

With regard to this clonotype: The conserved final phenylalanine or tryptophan is absent from the CDR3, which likely points to a read error. The chain links TRBV4-2 to TRBJ2-1; 12 positions match TRBD2. The CDR3 length is 16 residues. Germline V gene sequence: CDR1 LGHNA, CDR2 YNFKEQ. The CDR3 region is CASSQAGLAGNNEQFS. The CDR3 region has the DNA TGCGCCAGCAGCCAAGCAGGACTAGCGGGAAACAATGAGCAGTTCTCC.

Comment on this clonotype: It may be a read error: a sequence one base away is much more abundant. This chain joins TRBV20-1 and TRBJ2-7, with 7 bases matching TRBD1. CDR3 length: 12 amino acids. Per germline, CDR1 DFQATT and CDR2 SNEGSKA (reference sequence). CDR3 in amino acids: CSARDRTYEQHF. DNA of the CDR3: TGCAGTGCTAGGGACAGGACCTACGAGCAGCACTTC.

The chain links TRBV14 to TRBJ2-4; D might be TRBD1 (5 bases). Germline CDR1 and CDR2: SGHDN and FVKESK. The CDR3 has 13 amino acids. Trimming took off 5 bases at V and 6 bases at J, with 11 bases between the two ends. CDR3 DNA sequence: TGTGCCAGCAGCATACAGGCTTTAAACATTCAGTACTTC. Protein sequence: CASSIQALNIQYF.

Worth noting for this clonotype: The junction and the germline gene differ at one end; a read error may be behind it. The rearrangement uses TRBV20-1 and TRBJ2-3; TRBD2 is a possible D gene (5 bases). This CDR3 has 16 residues. The germline CDR1 and CDR2 sequences are DFQATT and SNEGSKA (reference sequence). Here the CDR3 DNA reads TGCAGTGTTCACTCGGGGTGGGGATCTAGCACAGATACGCAGTACTTT. Its translation: CSVHSGWGSSTDTQYF.

Only a few counts were recorded for this clonotype. This sequence joins TRBV5-1 and TRBJ2-3, with D possibly TRBD1 on 6 matching bases. The CDR3 sequence is 15 residues long. Germline CDR1 and CDR2: SGHRS and YFSETQ. The V gene lost 6 bases and the J gene lost 2 bases, with 16 bases spanning the gap. CDR3 amino acids: CASTHGGGLTDTQYF. The DNA of the CDR3 is TGCGCCAGCACCCATGGTGGGGGCCTCACAGATACGCAGTATTTT.

A note on this clonotype: An end of the junction does not agree with germline; a read error may underlie this. The chain has TRBV6-5 and TRBJ2-3; D uncertain. The CDR3 consists of 13 residues. Germline values: CDR1 MNHEY, CDR2 SVGAGI. CDR3 bases: TGTGCCAACAGCTACCCCGACACAGATACACAGTATTTT. It is translated as CANSYPDTDTQYF.